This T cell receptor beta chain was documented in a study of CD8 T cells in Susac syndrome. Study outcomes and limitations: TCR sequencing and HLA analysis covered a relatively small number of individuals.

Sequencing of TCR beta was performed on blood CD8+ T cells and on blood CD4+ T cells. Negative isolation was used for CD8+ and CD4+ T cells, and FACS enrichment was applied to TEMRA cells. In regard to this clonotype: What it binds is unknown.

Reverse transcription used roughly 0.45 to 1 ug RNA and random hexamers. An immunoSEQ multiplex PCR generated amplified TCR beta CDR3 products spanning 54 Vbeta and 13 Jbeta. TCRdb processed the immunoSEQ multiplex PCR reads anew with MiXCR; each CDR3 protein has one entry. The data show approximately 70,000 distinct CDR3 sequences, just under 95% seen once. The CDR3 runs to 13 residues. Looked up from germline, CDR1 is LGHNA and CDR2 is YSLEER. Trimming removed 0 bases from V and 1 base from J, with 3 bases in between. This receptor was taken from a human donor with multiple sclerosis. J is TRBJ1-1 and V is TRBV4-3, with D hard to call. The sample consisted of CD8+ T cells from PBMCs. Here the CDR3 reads CASSQERNTEAFF. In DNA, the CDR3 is TGCGCCAGCAGCCAAGAACGGAACACTGAAGCTTTCTTT.